This T cell receptor (beta chain) was recovered during a study of identical twins (dated by TCRdb to the mid-2010s). Background on the whole study: The study deep-sequenced TCR alpha and beta repertoires from monozygotic twins, unrelated adults of various ages and cord blood to test whether fetal clonotypes persist. Replicate twin experiments were performed at different times using different library preparation protocols to rule out contamination.

Every donor was a healthy Caucasian. Overall study outcomes, separate from this receptor: In beta out-of-frame sequences, excess twin sharing was weaker, because having fewer shared sequences lowered the signal-to-noise ratio. Invariant T cells such as MAIT and iNKT could partly confound zero-insertion analyses, although diverse VJ usage argued against such confounding for most clonotypes. Compared with coincidental sharing between unrelated individuals, out-of-frame TCR alpha sequences shared between twins showed an excess of sequences with low generation probability. Abundant cord blood beta clonotypes carried fewer insertions; young adult naive repertoires showed a weaker similar trend, while memory repertoires showed none. Recombination models systematically underestimated out-of-frame TCR alpha sharing in monozygotic twins but agreed with sharing between unrelated individuals. Conclusions relied on cross-sectional statistical analysis, since the same donors could not be followed over many years.

The library was generated by 5' RACE. TCRdb lists the instrument as Illumina HiSeq 2000. A universal primer binding site was added through template switching, and the final cDNA carried a unique molecular identifier so that TCR cDNA molecules could be counted accurately. First-strand cDNA for TCR alpha and beta chains was synthesized from specific primers in the conserved constant-segment region. Each cDNA library was double barcoded, with a SMART-Mk sample barcode plus Illumina barcodes, to control for contamination. TruSeq adapter sequences and Illumina sample barcodes were added in two successive PCR steps. Sequencing of the TCR alpha and beta cDNA libraries was done on the Illumina HiSeq platform using custom primers. The original pipeline was this. MiGEC processed the raw reads to extract unique molecular identifiers, while MiXCR was used to determine the CDR3 positions. Recombination models were inferred per individual with the repgenHMM and IGoR tools using an EM algorithm. The analysis of shared clonotypes was done with the tcR package in R, with sharing normalized by the product of cloneset sizes. To study raw recombination free of thymic and clonal selection effects, out-of-frame nonproductive sequences were analyzed. In-frame beta chains were kept once TCRdb had trimmed the public reads at Q25 with fastp and called clones with MiXCR. Every entry covers one CDR3 protein and lists the most common genes and DNA from its rows. The V and J calls were determined by TCRdb, not by the authors. The sample has 1.5 million to 2 million distinct CDR3 sequences on record, about 30% of them singletons. The ten largest clones take up 0.27% of the sample.

There are a few counts of this clonotype. Its target antigen remains unknown. The record has no base qualities; no much larger clone is one base away. The CDR3, from cysteine to phenylalanine, totals 15 residues. The read is trimmed to its CDR3 DNA, 45 bases read in frame from base 1. CDR1 and CDR2 are read off the germline V gene (reference sequence) as DFQATT and SNEGSKA. The germline V and J ends show losses of 2 bases and 1 base respectively, and no gene match explains 7 bases of the junction. This chain joins TRBV20-1 to TRBJ2-5; TRBD1 fits 7 bases in the junction. The origin of this receptor is a newborn girl in good health. Sequencing was performed on cord blood. The nucleotide sequence is given as TGCAGTGCTAGAAGAGTGACAGGGAGCCAAGAGACCCAGTACTTC. Translated, it gives CSARRVTGSQETQYF.